This entry lists 12 T cell receptor beta chains sequenced from one sample in a study of blood T cell repertoires in COVID-19. The table came from immunoSEQ multiplex PCR; TCRdb's copy has only in-frame clones and leaves some out. The sample carries 300,000 or so clones, around four fifths recorded once. Sequencing used peripheral blood. These receptors were taken from a woman between 45 and 65 years old with acute or convalescent COVID-19.

The chain has TRBV5-1 and TRBJ1-2; perhaps TRBD1 as D (5 bases). CDR1 SGHRS and CDR2 YFSETQ come from the germline V gene. CDR3 length: 14 residues. V lost 5 bases, J lost 6 bases, and 17 bases lay in between. The CDR3 nucleotides read TGCGCCAGCAGTACATTGCAGGGAGGAGATGGCTACACCTTC. Translating gives CASSTLQGGDGYTF.

The gene calls are TRBV15 and TRBJ1-4; TRBD1 aligns across 7 bases. The CDR3 runs to 18 residues. CDR1 and CDR2 from the germline V gene are LNHNV and YYDKDF (reference sequence). V lost 0 bases and J lost 0; bases outside the gene matches: 7. CDR3 nucleotides: TGTGCCACCAGCAGAGATATGGGACAGCATGCAACTAATGAAAAACTGTTTTTT. It translates to CATSRDMGQHATNEKLFF.

This clone was detected ten times or more. CDR3 amino acids: CAIPGTGGRSGYTF. The CDR3 DNA follows: TGTGCCATCCCCGGGACAGGGGGCAGGAGTGGCTACACCTTC. The chain combines TRBV10-3 with TRBJ1-2, with 12 bases lining up with TRBD1. Germline CDR1 reads ENHRY; CDR2 reads SYGVKD. Trimming cost V 8 bases and J 7 bases; bases outside gene matches: 8. This CDR3 has 14 amino acids.

The chain is built from TRBV19 and TRBJ2-1; D may be TRBD1 (6 bases). The CDR3 consists of 15 residues. Germline lookup yields CDR1 LNHDA and CDR2 SQIVND (reference sequence). Deletions cut 4 bases from V and 7 bases from J, with 17 bases between. CDR3: CASSSPFLGGNEQFF. The CDR3 DNA is TGTGCCAGTAGTAGCCCGTTCTTAGGGGGAAATGAGCAGTTCTTC.

V usage is TRBV25-1 and J usage is TRBJ1-5; tentative D call: TRBD1 (5 bases). Germline values: CDR1 MGHDK, CDR2 SYGVNS. Trimming cost V 5 bases and J 1 base, with 6 bases left between them. The CDR3 is 13 amino acids. CDR3 sequence: CASSTGSNQPQHF. The CDR3 DNA sequence: TGTGCCAGCAGTACAGGCAGCAATCAGCCCCAGCATTTT.

In the case of this clone: This sample also contains other DNA sequences that code for the same CDR3. The chain joins TRBV5-1 to TRBJ2-5; 8 bases agree with TRBD2. J lost 2 bases, V lost 4 bases, and 4 bases had no gene match. The germline V gene encodes CDR1 SGHRS and CDR2 YFSETQ. The CDR3 runs 14 residues. CDR3 nucleotides: TGCGCCAGCAGCGCGGGACTAGGACAAGAGACCCAGTACTTC. The encoded protein is CASSAGLGQETQYF.

This clone has only a few counts. V gene TRBV15 combines with J gene TRBJ2-1; the match to TRBD1 covers 10 bases. Germline CDR1 LNHNV, CDR2 YYDKDF (reference sequence). J lost 1 base, V lost 1 base, and 4 bases had no gene match. This CDR3 region has 17 residues. The CDR3 protein is CATSRGRTGGSYNEQFF. In nucleotides, the CDR3 is TGTGCCACCAGCAGAGGCCGGACAGGGGGTTCCTACAATGAGCAGTTCTTC. Full variable domain (outside the CDR3, taken from reference TRBV15 and TRBJ2-1): DAMVIQNPRYQVTQFGKPVTLSCSQTLNHNVMYWYQQKSSQAPKLLFHYYDKDFNNEADTPDNFQSRRPNTSFCFLDIRSPGLGDTAMYLCATSRGRTGGSYNEQFFGPGTRLTVL.

The chain is built from TRBV6-1 and TRBJ2-7; 12 positions agree with TRBD1. V lost 2 bases to trimming and J lost 5 bases; unmatched junction nucleotides: 7. The germline gives CDR1 MNHNS, CDR2 SASEGT. The length of the CDR3 is 16 residues. This CDR3 is CASSEMGQGARNEQYF. The CDR3 DNA follows: TGTGCCAGCAGTGAAATGGGACAGGGGGCGCGGAACGAGCAGTACTTC.

This sequence joins TRBV30 and TRBJ2-1, with D hard to call. CDR3 length equals 12 residues. V was trimmed by 5 bases and J by 8 bases, leaving 13 bases between them. Germline V gene data show CDR1 as GTSNPN and CDR2 as SVGIG (reference sequence). As DNA, the CDR3 is TGTGCCTGGGGGGTGATCCGCGATGAGCAGTTCTTC. The encoded protein is CAWGVIRDEQFF.

The sample holds a few counts of this clone. The rearrangement uses TRBV24-1 and TRBJ1-5, with no clear D. V gave up 3 bases and J gave up 0 bases, with 17 bases separating them. Germline V gene sequence: CDR1 KGHDR, CDR2 SFDVKD. The CDR3 is made up of 18 amino acids. In DNA form, the CDR3 reads TGTGCCACCAGTGATAACGACTCTCAGAAAAATAGCAATCAGCCCCAGCATTTT. Translating it yields CATSDNDSQKNSNQPQHF.

V usage is TRBV11-2 and J usage is TRBJ1-1; D gene unclear. Trimming took 5 bases from V and 5 from J, leaving 9 bases between them. Germline CDR1 is SGHAT and CDR2 is FQNNGV. The CDR3 runs 12 residues. For the CDR3, the DNA is TGTGCCAGCAGCCCCGCGTTGACTGAAGCTTTCTTT. Amino acids: CASSPALTEAFF.

The V and J genes are TRBV12-5 and TRBJ2-1; 12 bases are a match to TRBD2. V lost 1 base, J lost 8 bases, and 6 bases stayed unmatched. The CDR3 is 16 amino acids. Looked up from germline, CDR1 is LGHNT and CDR2 is FRNRAP. The CDR3 nucleotides read TGTGCTAGTGGTTTGGGACTAGCGGGGGCCGGGTATGAGCAGTTCTTC. Protein: CASGLGLAGAGYEQFF.